This entry lists 18 T cell receptor beta chains sequenced from one sample in a study of blood T cells in healthy people across ages. The authors ran a second PCR of about 6 to 11 cycles using a sample-barcoded 5' primer and a J-beta primer mix. One entry per CDR3 protein, called by TCRdb with MiXCR from the 5' RACE reads. The sample includes 1.2 million to 1.5 million distinct CDR3 sequences, 42% of them seen just once. Sequencing used blood. The receptors originated from a young woman in good health.

Regarding this clonotype: One junction end disagrees with the germline gene, perhaps due to a read error. DNA for the CDR3: TGTGCTAGCAGAAATGGACAGGGGGTAATCGACAATGGGCAGTTCTTC. As protein: CASRNGQGVIDNGQFF. V usage is TRBV12-3 or TRBV12-4 and J usage is TRBJ2-1; 10 positions match TRBD1. There are 16 residues in the CDR3.

The chain employs TRBV5-1 and TRBJ2-7; 14 nucleotides line up with TRBD2. Germline-derived CDR1 and CDR2 are SGHRS and YFSETQ. The V segment lost 3 bases and the J segment 0 bases; nucleotides outside the gene matches: 2. This CDR3 has 16 residues. CDR3 nucleotides: TGCGCCAGCAGCTGGACTAGCGGGAGGAGCTCCTACGAGCAGTACTTC. Encoded protein: CASSWTSGRSSYEQYF.

The gene calls are TRBV27 and TRBJ2-7, with D perhaps matching TRBD2 (5 bases). The CDR3 length is 16 residues. CDR1 and CDR2 from the germline V gene are MNHEY and SMNVEV (reference sequence). The V and J ends lost 10 bases and 0 bases respectively, with 22 bases between them. CDR3 loop: CATCFKGGRDSYEQYF. Written as DNA, the CDR3 is TGTGCCACCTGTTTCAAGGGCGGACGGGACTCCTACGAGCAGTACTTC.

The chain employs TRBV28 and TRBJ2-5, with 9 bases matching TRBD2. CDR3 length equals 17 residues. The germline V gene has CDR1 MDHEN and CDR2 SYDVKM. V was pared by 2 bases and J by 5 bases, with 12 bases of the junction left unmatched. The CDR3 coding sequence is TGTGCCAGCAGTTTAGGTCTGACTAGCGGATGGGCGGAGACCCAGTACTTC. This codes for CASSLGLTSGWAETQYF.

This clonotype was counted only a few times. The rearrangement links TRBV20-1 to TRBJ1-2, with D possibly being TRBD1 (6 bases). Deletions cut 0 bases from V and 6 bases from J, with 17 bases between. CDR3 length: 15 amino acids. Germline-derived CDR1 and CDR2 are DFQATT and SNEGSKA (reference sequence). CDR3 sequence reads: CSARDRGRGVDGYTF. CDR3 nucleotide sequence: TGCAGTGCTAGAGACAGGGGCAGGGGAGTAGATGGCTACACCTTC.

With respect to this clonotype: A read error is possible here, since a much larger clone lies one base away. The genes are TRBV10-3 and TRBJ2-3; 11 bases line up with TRBD2. CDR3 length: 16 residues. Germline V gene data show CDR1 as ENHRY and CDR2 as SYGVKD. Trimming took 10 bases from V and 4 from J; bases not matched to a gene: 13. CDR3 residues: CATKAVAGGSADTQYF. CDR3 DNA sequence: TGTGCCACCAAGGCGGTAGCGGGGGGGAGCGCAGATACGCAGTATTTT.

This clonotype was seen repeatedly, ten times or more. The chain combines TRBV3-1 with TRBJ2-6; D gene ambiguous. V lost 1 base to trimming and J lost 3 bases, with 4 bases between them. This CDR3 has 14 amino acids. Per the germline V gene, CDR1 is LGHDT and CDR2 is YNNKEL (reference sequence). In DNA, the CDR3 is TGTGCCAGCAGCCAAGGTGGTGGGGCCAACGTCCTGACTTTC. The encoded protein is CASSQGGGANVLTF.

In its sample, this clonotype was seen a few times. This chain links TRBV5-4 with TRBJ2-3, with TRBD1 matching over 8 bases. Looked up from germline, CDR1 is SGHNT and CDR2 is YYREEE (reference sequence). V dropped 0 bases and J dropped 3; count of bases not matched to a gene: 15. This CDR3 comprises 19 residues. Here the CDR3 DNA reads TGTGCCAGCAGCTTGGGATTCCGGGACAGGTTGGGTATGACAGATACGCAGTATTTT. Translating gives CASSLGFRDRLGMTDTQYF.

The rearrangement joins TRBV12-3 or TRBV12-4 to TRBJ1-2, with 8 bases fitting TRBD1. This CDR3 has 16 residues. V lost 7 bases and J lost 1; bases outside the gene matches: 11. CDR3 nucleotides: TGTGCCAGCACCCCAGGACAGGGAGGGATTAACTATGGCTACACCTTC. It yields the protein CASTPGQGGINYGYTF.

The chain employs TRBV14 and TRBJ2-5, with TRBD2 as a possible D gene (6 bases). V was pared by 0 bases and J by 11 bases, with 22 bases between. Germline V gene sequence: CDR1 SGHDN, CDR2 FVKESK. The CDR3 is 16 amino acids. The CDR3 region has the DNA TGTGCCAGCAGCCAAGATGAACTAGCTCTCTTCGAAGCGCAGTACTTC. Its translation is CASSQDELALFEAQYF. Filled out from reference TRBV14 and TRBJ2-5, the complete variable domain reads EAGVTQFPSHSVIEKGQTVTLRCDPISGHDNLYWYRRVMGKEIKFLLHFVKESKQDESGMPNNRFLAERTGGTYSTLKVQPAELEDSGVYFCASSQDELALFEAQYFGPGTRLLVL.

The chain has TRBV4-2 and TRBJ2-7; the match to TRBD2 covers 12 bases. V was pared by 0 bases and J by 5 bases, with 5 bases of the junction left unmatched. This CDR3 region has 16 residues. Germline CDR1 is LGHNA and CDR2 is YNFKEQ. The CDR3 reads CASSQEITSGRNEQYF. As DNA, the CDR3 is TGTGCCAGCAGCCAAGAAATTACTAGCGGGAGGAACGAGCAGTACTTC.

The J gene is TRBJ1-2, the V gene TRBV12-3 or TRBV12-4; 11 bases are shared with TRBD1. The CDR3 consists of 14 residues. Trimming cost V 5 bases and J 7 bases; bases outside gene matches: 6. The CDR3 protein is CASSVIGTGGGYTF. CDR3 in DNA: TGTGCCAGCAGTGTAATCGGGACAGGGGGTGGCTACACCTTC.

V is TRBV7-2 and J is TRBJ2-5; 11 bases are a match to TRBD2. V lost 5 bases and J lost 5; bases outside the gene matches: 10. The germline CDR1 and CDR2 sequences are SGHTA and FQGNSA. The CDR3 consists of 16 residues. The CDR3 coding sequence is TGTGCCAGCAGCACTAACCTAGCGGGAGGACGGGAGACCCAGTACTTC. The encoded protein is CASSTNLAGGRETQYF.

This clonotype was found a few times. V usage is TRBV7-2 and J usage is TRBJ2-7; D not resolved. This CDR3 region has 11 residues. Between the trimmed V and J ends, which lost 4 bases and 6 bases, there was a span of 7 bases. Germline-derived CDR1 and CDR2 are SGHTA and FQGNSA. In DNA, the CDR3 is TGTGCCAGCAGCTGGCGGTTCGAGCAGTACTTC. Amino acid sequence: CASSWRFEQYF.

This clonotype was seen a handful of times. The chain uses TRBV10-3 and TRBJ1-2; D is ambiguous. Deletions cut 0 bases from V and 1 base from J, with 9 bases between. Germline lookup yields CDR1 ENHRY and CDR2 SYGVKD. The CDR3 sequence is 15 residues long. CDR3 sequence reads: CAISESRSVNYGYTF. CDR3 DNA: TGTGCCATCAGTGAGTCTAGGTCAGTTAACTATGGCTACACCTTC.

The chain joins TRBV5-1 to TRBJ2-7; TRBD1 agrees at 7 bases. The CDR3 covers 14 residues. Germline lookup yields CDR1 SGHRS and CDR2 YFSETQ. Trimming at V came to 3 bases and at J to 1 base, leaving 4 bases not matched to a gene. CDR3 residues: CASSSGQQSYEQYF. For the CDR3, the DNA is TGCGCCAGCAGCTCGGGACAGCAATCCTACGAGCAGTACTTC.

About this clonotype: This may arise from a read error, as a much more abundant clone is one base away. The gene calls are TRBV2 and TRBJ2-1; D is unresolved. The end of the DNA fits TRBJ2-7 better, so the J call may be wrong. Germline loops: CDR1 SNHLY, CDR2 FYNNEI. The CDR3 totals 12 residues. CDR3 loop: CASISSYNEQYF. For the CDR3, the DNA is TGTGCCAGTATTAGCTCCTACAATGAGCAGTACTTC.

The chain carries TRBV5-1 and TRBJ2-5; the match to TRBD2 covers 13 bases. V lost 5 bases and J lost 11; bases outside the gene matches: 12. Germline V gene sequence: CDR1 SGHRS, CDR2 YFSETQ. The CDR3 is 15 amino acids. The DNA of the CDR3 is TGCGCCAGCAGTGTGGGGACTAGCGGGACGGGAGAGCAGTACTTC. This encodes CASSVGTSGTGEQYF.